Many counts were recorded for the clone carrying this TCR beta chain. Via MiXCR, TCRdb re-called the 5' RACE reads, giving one row per CDR3 protein. The sample yields 50,000 or so distinct CDR3 sequences, approximately 7% seen once. The record originates from a study of T cells after yellow fever vaccination. CDR1 is SGHRS and CDR2 is YFSETQ in the germline V gene. The CDR3 covers 13 residues. V lost 7 bases, J lost 4 bases, and 2 bases stayed unmatched. The J gene is TRBJ2-3, the V gene TRBV5-1, with 11 bases matching TRBD1. The sequences come from CD8+ T cells sorted from PBMCs, collected roughly 15 days after the first yellow fever vaccination. The TCR was taken from a man aged 18 to 30 who received the YFV17D yellow fever vaccine. CDR3 bases: TGCGCCAGCCGGACAGGGGGCGCAGATACGCAGTATTTT. Amino acid sequence: CASRTGGADTQYF. Looking up the rest from reference TRBV5-1 and TRBJ2-3 gives the full variable domain: KAGVTQTPRYLIKTRGQQVTLSCSPISGHRSVSWYQQTPGQGLQFLFEYFSETQRNKGNFPGRFSGRQFSNSRSEMNVSTLELGDSALYLCASRTGGADTQYFGPGTRLTVL.